Shown below are 9 T cell receptor beta chains from a single sample sequenced in a study of T-cell reconstitution after alpha-beta-depleted transplantation in children. The TCRbeta library was prepared with unique molecular identifiers. TCRdb reprocessed the PCR reads with MiXCR, giving one entry per CDR3 protein. The sample shows 250,000 to 350,000 distinct CDR3 sequences, more than 8% of them seen only once. Here the sequenced sample was PBMCs from the stem cell graft donor, taken from the stem cell graft. Receptor source: a human donor who donated a stem cell graft to a child with SCID.

Many counts were recorded for this clonotype. The chain recombines TRBV3-1 with TRBJ2-7; tentatively, D is TRBD1 (6 bases). Trimming cost V 4 bases and J 3 bases, with 13 bases left between them. The CDR3 is 14 amino acids. The germline V gene has CDR1 LGHDT and CDR2 YNNKEL (reference sequence). CDR3 amino acids: CASSPGHSLYEQYF. The CDR3 region has the DNA TGTGCCAGCAGCCCGGGACATAGCCTCTACGAGCAGTACTTC.

This clonotype came up a few times. V gene TRBV12-3 or TRBV12-4 combines with J gene TRBJ1-5; tentative D call: TRBD1 (6 bases). The V end lost 0 bases, the J end lost 5 bases, and 11 bases lay between the germline ends. The CDR3 is 15 amino acids. CDR3 region: CASSLAGGAHQPQHF. The CDR3 DNA follows: TGTGCCAGCAGTTTAGCGGGGGGGGCGCATCAGCCCCAGCATTTT.

This clonotype was counted many times. V and J are TRBV5-1 and TRBJ1-1, with 10 bases identical to TRBD1. Looked up from germline, CDR1 is SGHRS and CDR2 is YFSETQ. Trimming removed 8 bases from V and 3 bases from J; junction bases left unmatched: 7. The CDR3 is 14 amino acids. CDR3 sequence (DNA): TGCGCCAGTCAGACAGGGGGCGTTTACACTGAAGCTTTCTTT. Protein product: CASQTGGVYTEAFF.

The chain uses TRBV9 and TRBJ2-5; 10 positions match TRBD2. The length of the CDR3 is 16 residues. The germline V gene encodes CDR1 SGDLS and CDR2 YYNGEE. V was pared by 4 bases and J by 1 base, with 7 bases of the junction left unmatched. In DNA, the CDR3 is TGTGCCAGCAGCCCCAATAGCGGGGGGACCCAAGAGACCCAGTACTTC. This codes for CASSPNSGGTQETQYF.

The chain is built from TRBV5-6 and TRBJ1-2, with a possible D match to TRBD1 (5 bases). CDR3 size: 13 residues. The germline CDR1 and CDR2 sequences are SGHDT and YYEEEE. V lost 4 bases and J lost 4, with 11 bases in between. The DNA of the CDR3 is TGTGCCAGCAGCCTCCGGGACTTCTATGGCTACACCTTC. Translated, it gives CASSLRDFYGYTF.

This clonotype appeared many times. The chain employs TRBV29-1 and TRBJ2-1; 9 bases are shared with TRBD1. Trimming took 5 bases from V and 6 from J; bases not matched to a gene: 5. The CDR3 spans 13 residues. The V gene's germline CDR1 is SQVTM and CDR2 ANQGSEA. CDR3 sequence: CSVQGQGGNEQFF. CDR3 coding DNA: TGCAGCGTTCAGGGACAGGGTGGCAATGAGCAGTTCTTC.

This clonotype showed up just a few times. The J gene is TRBJ2-2, the V gene TRBV5-1; D is undetermined. V was clipped by 0 bases and J by 7 bases, with 13 bases between them. The CDR3 spans 15 residues. Germline CDR1 and CDR2: SGHRS and YFSETQ. The CDR3 DNA reads TGCGCCAGCAGCTTGGCCTCCACGACGTTCGGGGAGCTGTTTTTT. Its translation: CASSLASTTFGELFF.

A few counts support this clonotype. The rearrangement uses TRBV6-2 or TRBV6-3 and TRBJ1-2; D is unclear. The CDR3 has 13 amino acids. Trimming shortened V by 10 bases and J by 3 bases, and 15 bases separated the two germline ends. The germline V gene has CDR1 MNHEY and CDR2 SVGEGT. The CDR3 is CATRLRVDYGYTF. In DNA form, the CDR3 reads TGTGCCACACGACTACGGGTGGACTATGGCTACACCTTC.

This chain uses TRBV3-1 with TRBJ2-7; D is unresolved. V dropped 3 bases and J dropped 0 bases, with 12 bases sitting between them. The CDR3 contains 15 residues. Germline loops: CDR1 LGHDT, CDR2 YNNKEL (reference sequence). The CDR3 sequence: CASSQVLDLSYEQYF. DNA of the CDR3: TGTGCCAGCAGCCAGGTTCTGGACCTCTCCTACGAGCAGTACTTC.